This TCR beta chain was sequenced in a study of blood T cell repertoires in COVID-19. This clone came up many times. Here immunoSEQ multiplex PCR was the method, and the copy in TCRdb shows in-frame clones only, minus some. This table holds under 200,000 clones, 70% to 85% found once. Input material: peripheral blood. This TCR was recovered from a woman between 25 and 40 years old with acute or convalescent COVID-19.

The CDR3 protein is CASSPEARVGAEAFF. CDR3 DNA: TGTGCCAGCAGCCCCGAGGCCAGGGTGGGTGCTGAAGCTTTCTTT. The rearrangement joins TRBV5-4 to TRBJ1-1; TRBD1 is a possible D gene (5 bases). Per the germline V gene, CDR1 is SGHNT and CDR2 is YYREEE (reference sequence). V lost 4 bases to trimming and J lost 6 bases, with 19 bases between them. This CDR3 contains 15 residues. Full variable domain (remainder filled in from reference TRBV5-4 and TRBJ1-1): ETGVTQSPTHLIKTRGQQVTLRCSSQSGHNTVSWYQQALGQGPQFIFQYYREEENGRGNFPPRFSGLQFPNYSSELNVNALELDDSALYLCASSPEARVGAEAFFGQGTRLTVV.